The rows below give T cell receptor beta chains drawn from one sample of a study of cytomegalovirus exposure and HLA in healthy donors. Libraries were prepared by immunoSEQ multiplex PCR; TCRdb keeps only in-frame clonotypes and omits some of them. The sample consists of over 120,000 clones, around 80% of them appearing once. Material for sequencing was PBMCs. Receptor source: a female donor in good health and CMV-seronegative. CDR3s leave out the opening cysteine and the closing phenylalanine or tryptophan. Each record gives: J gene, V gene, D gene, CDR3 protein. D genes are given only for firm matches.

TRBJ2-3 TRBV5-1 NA ASSFQGSTDTQY
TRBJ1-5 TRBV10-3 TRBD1 AISDSPGTANQPQH
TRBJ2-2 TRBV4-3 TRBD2 ASSQDQGTSGELF
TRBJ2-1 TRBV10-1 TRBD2 ASTGGLAGTGEQF
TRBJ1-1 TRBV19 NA ASRGQLNTEAF
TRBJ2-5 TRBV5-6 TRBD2 ASSAHRGLAARRGTQY
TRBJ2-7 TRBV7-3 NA ASSNSGINEQY
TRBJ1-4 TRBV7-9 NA ASRAGGTNEKLF
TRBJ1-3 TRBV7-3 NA ASSLYSGNTIY
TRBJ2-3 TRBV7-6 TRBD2 ASSHQLAGAGDTQY
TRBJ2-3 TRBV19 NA ASSTGLLADTQY
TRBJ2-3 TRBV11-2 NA ASSFGQVWGADTQY
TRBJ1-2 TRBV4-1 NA ASSQDPLSMTGRAYGYT
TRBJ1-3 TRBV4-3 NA ASSQDRAGPSI
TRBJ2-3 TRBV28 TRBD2 ASTYGGKADTQY
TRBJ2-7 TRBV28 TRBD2 ASGETSGRGPYEQY
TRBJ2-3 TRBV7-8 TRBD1 ASSSGQGGTDTQY
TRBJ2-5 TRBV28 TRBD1 ASSLSWTGADGETQY
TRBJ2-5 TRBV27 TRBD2 ASSPIPGLAGETQY
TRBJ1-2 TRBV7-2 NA ASSFGANYGYT
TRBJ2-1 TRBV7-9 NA ASSPGTKYNEQF
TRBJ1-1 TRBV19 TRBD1 ASSWTGQNTEAF
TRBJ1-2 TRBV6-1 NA ASSEIADYGYT
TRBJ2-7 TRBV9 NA ASSSGSHSGEQY
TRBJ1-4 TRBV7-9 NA ASSLDGGANEKLF
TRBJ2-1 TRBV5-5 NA ASSLMGEVYNEQF
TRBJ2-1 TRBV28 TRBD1 ASTLGRGQGNNEQF
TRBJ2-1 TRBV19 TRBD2 ASKAGGKRFDEQF
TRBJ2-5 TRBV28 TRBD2 ASSLSLAGAKTQY